Sequencing of this T cell receptor beta chain was carried out in a study of radiotherapy plus CTLA-4 blockade in lung cancer. Study-level background: Objective responses were observed in approximately 20% of patients, and disease control was achieved by approximately 30%. The study's findings and limits: Early shifts in blood T cell clones, with interferon-beta, reportedly predicted response best.

Per the germline V gene, CDR1 is SQVTM and CDR2 is ANQGSEA. This CDR3 comprises 16 residues. Trimming pared 7 bases from V and 4 bases from J, leaving 22 bases between. Patients with chemo-refractory metastatic non-small-cell lung cancer received focal radiation plus CTLA-4 blockade with ipilimumab. Some clones are missing from TCRdb's copy, which holds only in-frame ones; the method was immunoSEQ multiplex PCR. The sample shows nearly 110,000 clones, approximately 87% of them seen only once. On this clone: Its specificity is unknown.

Sequenced material: peripheral blood, taken from a patient treated with radiotherapy plus ipilimumab. V and J are TRBV29-1 and TRBJ1-4; D not resolved. The TCR originated in a human donor with non-small cell lung cancer that progressed on radiotherapy plus ipilimumab. Some clones in this sample may be carry-over from other donors' samples. CDR3: CSAHPGRCRFNEKLFF. CDR3 DNA sequence: TGCAGCGCTCACCCGGGAAGGTGCCGGTTTAATGAAAAACTGTTTTTT.